This entry is about one TCR beta chain. Its antigen is still unknown. The data belong to a study of cytomegalovirus exposure and HLA in healthy donors. Study-wide background: Within an early data release were about 90 million unique TCRs drawn from HLA-typed donors. Genotyping showed around four fifths of over 350 donors falling in the Caucasian-associated ancestry cluster.

The PCR made use of 60 Vbeta and 13 Jbeta primers. TCRdb keeps only in-frame clones here, not all; method: immunoSEQ multiplex PCR. Here the sample table reports under 75,000 clones. CDR1 is SGDLS, CDR2 YYNGEE, per germline. This CDR3 is 17 amino acids long. Trimming took off 0 bases at V and 0 bases at J, with 14 bases between the two ends. Overall study results and limits: Sequencing likely caused a cluster of highly shared sequence variants. In an earlier analysis, productive rearrangement rates for most beta V segments clustered near 87% or 30%.

This sequence joins TRBV9 and TRBJ2-3, with a tentative D call TRBD2 (6 bases). The TCR comes from a female donor in good health and CMV-seropositive. Material: PBMCs. The CDR3: CASSVDGGRFSTDTQYF. The CDR3 nucleotides are TGTGCCAGCAGCGTAGATGGAGGGAGGTTCAGCACAGATACGCAGTATTTT.